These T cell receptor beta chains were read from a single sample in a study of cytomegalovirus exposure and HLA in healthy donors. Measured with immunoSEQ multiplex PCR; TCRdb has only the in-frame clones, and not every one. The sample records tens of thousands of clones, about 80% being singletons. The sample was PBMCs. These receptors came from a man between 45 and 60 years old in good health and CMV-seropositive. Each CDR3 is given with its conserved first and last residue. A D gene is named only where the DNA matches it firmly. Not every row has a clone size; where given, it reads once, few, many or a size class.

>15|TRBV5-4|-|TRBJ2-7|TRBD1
TGTGCCAGCAGCCGGGGACAGGGGACCCCCTACGAGCAGTACTTC
CASSRGQGTPYEQYF
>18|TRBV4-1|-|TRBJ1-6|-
TGCGCCAGCAGCCAAGGGTTTTTCAGGGAACGGCCGAATTCAGCCCTCCACTTT
CASSQGFFRERPNSALHF
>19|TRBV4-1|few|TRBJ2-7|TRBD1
TGCGCCAGCAGCCAAGATGGACCCCGGAAGACAGGGGATTCCTACGAGCAGTACTTC
CASSQDGPRKTGDSYEQYF
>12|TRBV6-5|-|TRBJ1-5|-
TGTGCCAGCACCGACGAAGGAGAGCCCCAGCATTTT
CASTDEGEPQHF
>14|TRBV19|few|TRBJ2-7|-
TGTGCCAGTAGTGCCTCCGGGTCCCCTAGGGAGCAGTACTTC
CASSASGSPREQYF
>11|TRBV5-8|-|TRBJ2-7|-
TGTGCCAGCAGCAGCTTCTACGAGCAGTACTTC
CASSSFYEQYF
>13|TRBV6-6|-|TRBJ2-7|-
TGTGCCAGCAGTTACTCTCTCCTCGACGAGCAGTACTTC
CASSYSLLDEQYF
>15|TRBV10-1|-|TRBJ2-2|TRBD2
TGCGCCAGCAGCGGAGGGCTAGCGGGTGCCGGGGAGCTGTTTTTT
CASSGGLAGAGELFF
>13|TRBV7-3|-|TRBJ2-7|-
TGTGCCAGCAGCTTAGACAGCTCCTACGAGCAGTACTTC
CASSLDSSYEQYF
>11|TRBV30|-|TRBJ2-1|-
TGTGCCTGGAGTCTAAACAATGAGCAGTTCTTC
CAWSLNNEQFF
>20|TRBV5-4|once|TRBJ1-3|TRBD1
TGTGCCAGCAGCAGGGCGGGACAGGGGTTGAGTCCCCTCTCTGGAAACACCATATATTTT
CASSRAGQGLSPLSGNTIYF
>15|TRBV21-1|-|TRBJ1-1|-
TGTGCCAGCAGCAAAGGGGCGGGGGGGAACACTGAAGCTTTCTTT
CASSKGAGGNTEAFF
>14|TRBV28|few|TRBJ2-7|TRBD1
TGTGCCAGCAGTTTCGCCACAGGGGATGACGAGCAGTACTTC
CASSFATGDDEQYF
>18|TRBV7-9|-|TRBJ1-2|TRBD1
TGTGCCAGCAGCTTATATTTTCCGACAGGGGGCATAAGCTATGGCTACACCTTC
CASSLYFPTGGISYGYTF
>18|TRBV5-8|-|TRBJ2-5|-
TGTGCCAGCAGCTTGCTGCGTTTTGGGAGGCCGGAGGGAGAGACCCAGTACTTC
CASSLLRFGRPEGETQYF
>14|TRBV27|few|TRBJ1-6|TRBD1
TGTGCCAGCAAACGGGACAGGGTTGATTCACCCCTCCACTTT
CASKRDRVDSPLHF
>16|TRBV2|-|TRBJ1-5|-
TGTGCCAGCAGTGCCGTCTGGGGGGGAGCGGGTCAGCCCCAGCATTTT
CASSAVWGGAGQPQHF
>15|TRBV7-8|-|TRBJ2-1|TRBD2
TGTGCCGGCAGCTTACGAGCGGGGGGGTACAATGAGCAGTTCTTC
CAGSLRAGGYNEQFF
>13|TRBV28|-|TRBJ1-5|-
TGTGCCAGCAGTTCACACGTCCGGGAGCCCCAGAATTTT
CASSSHVREPQNF
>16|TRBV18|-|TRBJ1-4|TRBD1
TGTGCCAGCTCCCCACGGGACAGCCCTATTAATGAAAAACTGTTTTTT
CASSPRDSPINEKLFF
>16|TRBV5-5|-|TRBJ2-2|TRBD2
TGTGCCAGCAGCTTGGGGGACTATCCGGTCTCCGGGGAGCTGTTTTTT
CASSLGDYPVSGELFF
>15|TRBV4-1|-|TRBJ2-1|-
TGCGCCAGCAGCCTAGCGGCGGTTACCTACAATGAGCAGTTCTTC
CASSLAAVTYNEQFF
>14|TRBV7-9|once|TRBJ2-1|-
TGTGCCAGCAGCTTACCGGGGGCCTACAATGAGCAGTTCTTC
CASSLPGAYNEQFF
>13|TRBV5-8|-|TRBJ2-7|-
TGTGCCAGCAGCTTGGACATAACCTACGAGCAGTACTTC
CASSLDITYEQYF
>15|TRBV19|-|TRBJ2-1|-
TGTGCCAGTAGTCCCCCCCGTCCACCTACCAATGAGCAGTTCTTC
CASSPPRPPTNEQFF